This T cell receptor beta chain was captured in a study of T cell repertoires in cytomegalovirus infection. Study-level background: Matching HLA type, along with CMV infection, was indicated by public TCR beta signatures. Study outcomes and limitations: Clonotypes of TCR beta that were HLA-C-restricted and CMV-specific dominated the ex vivo response. Carriers of CMV and the relevant HLA type were discriminated by public TCR beta frequency.

In this sample, this clonotype turned up a few times. The antigen remains unidentified. Each CDR3 protein is one row after TCRdb ran MiXCR on the reads. Of approximately 500,000 distinct CDR3 sequences in the sample, about 15% were seen once. Sequenced: CD8+ T cells from PBMCs. This receptor was taken from a human donor in good health (CMV status not recorded). Some clones in this sample may be carry-over from other donors' samples.

The CDR3 sequence: CSARGTSSTDTQYF. In DNA form, the CDR3 reads TGCAGTGCTAGAGGCACGTCTAGCACAGATACGCAGTATTTT. The rearrangement links TRBV20-1 to TRBJ2-3, with D unresolved. Germline lookup yields CDR1 DFQATT and CDR2 SNEGSKA (reference sequence). V gave up 1 base and J gave up 0 bases, with 8 bases separating them. This CDR3 contains 14 residues.